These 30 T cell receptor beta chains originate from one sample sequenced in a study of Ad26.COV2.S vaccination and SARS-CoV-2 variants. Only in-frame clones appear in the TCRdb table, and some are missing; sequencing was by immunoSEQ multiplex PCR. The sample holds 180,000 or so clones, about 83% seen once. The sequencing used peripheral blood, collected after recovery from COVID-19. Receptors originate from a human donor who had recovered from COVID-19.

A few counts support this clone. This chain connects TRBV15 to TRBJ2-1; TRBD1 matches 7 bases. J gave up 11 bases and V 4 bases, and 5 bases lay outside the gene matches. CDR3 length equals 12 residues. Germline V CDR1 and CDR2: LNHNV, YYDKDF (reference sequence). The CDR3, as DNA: TGTGCCACCAGCACCCGGACAGGACAGCAGTTCTTC. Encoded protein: CATSTRTGQQFF.

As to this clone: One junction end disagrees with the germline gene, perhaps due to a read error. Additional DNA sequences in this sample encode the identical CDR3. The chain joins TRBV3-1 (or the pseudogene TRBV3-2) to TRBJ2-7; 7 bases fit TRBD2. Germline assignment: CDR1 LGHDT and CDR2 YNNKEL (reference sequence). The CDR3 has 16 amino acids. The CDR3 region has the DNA TGTGCCAGCAGCAATCAGCGGGGCGGCCGCCCGTACGAGCAGTACTTT. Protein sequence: CASSNQRGGRPYEQYF.

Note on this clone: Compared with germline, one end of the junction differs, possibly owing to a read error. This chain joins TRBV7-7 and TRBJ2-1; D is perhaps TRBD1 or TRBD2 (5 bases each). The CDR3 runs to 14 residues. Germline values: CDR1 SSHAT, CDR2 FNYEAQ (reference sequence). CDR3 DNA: TGTGCTAGCAGCCTGGGGGACCCCGGTTATGAGCAGTTCTTC. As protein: CASSLGDPGYEQFF.

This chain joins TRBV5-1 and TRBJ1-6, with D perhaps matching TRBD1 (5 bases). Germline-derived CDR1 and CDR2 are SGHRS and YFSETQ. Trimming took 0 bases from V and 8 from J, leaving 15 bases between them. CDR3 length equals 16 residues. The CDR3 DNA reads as TGCGCCAGCAGCTTGGGTGGGGGAGTCATATATTCACCCCTCCACTTT. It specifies CASSLGGGVIYSPLHF.

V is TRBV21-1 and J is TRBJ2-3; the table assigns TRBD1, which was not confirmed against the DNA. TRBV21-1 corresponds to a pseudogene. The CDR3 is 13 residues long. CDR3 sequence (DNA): TGTGCCAGCGCTCAGGGGCCGCTGGATACGCAGTATTTT. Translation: CASAQGPLDTQYF.

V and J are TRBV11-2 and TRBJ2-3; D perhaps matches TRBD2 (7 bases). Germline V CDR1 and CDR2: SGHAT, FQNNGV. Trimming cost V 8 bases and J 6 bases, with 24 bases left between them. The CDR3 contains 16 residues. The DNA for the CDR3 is TGTGCCAGCCGGGGTTTAAGGCGGGGGCGTGGGGATACGCAGTATTTT. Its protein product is CASRGLRRGRGDTQYF.

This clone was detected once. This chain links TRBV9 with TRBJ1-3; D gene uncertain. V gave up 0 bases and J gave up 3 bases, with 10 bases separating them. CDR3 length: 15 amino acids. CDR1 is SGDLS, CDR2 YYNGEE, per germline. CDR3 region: CASSVDGGYGNTIYF. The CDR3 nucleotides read TGTGCCAGCAGCGTAGACGGAGGATATGGAAACACCATATATTTT.

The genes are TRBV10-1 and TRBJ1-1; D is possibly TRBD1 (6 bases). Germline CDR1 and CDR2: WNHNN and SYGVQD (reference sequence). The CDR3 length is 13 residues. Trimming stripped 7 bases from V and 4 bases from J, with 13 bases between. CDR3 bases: TGCGCCAGCACCCAGGGAGGGGGCACTGAAGCTTTCTTT. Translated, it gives CASTQGGGTEAFF.

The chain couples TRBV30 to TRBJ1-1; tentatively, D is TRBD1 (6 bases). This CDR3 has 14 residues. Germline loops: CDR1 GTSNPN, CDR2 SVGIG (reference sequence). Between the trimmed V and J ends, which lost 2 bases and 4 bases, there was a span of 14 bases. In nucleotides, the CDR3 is TGTGCCTGGAGTAGGGGGGCACGAAGCACTGAAGCTTTCTTT. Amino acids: CAWSRGARSTEAFF.

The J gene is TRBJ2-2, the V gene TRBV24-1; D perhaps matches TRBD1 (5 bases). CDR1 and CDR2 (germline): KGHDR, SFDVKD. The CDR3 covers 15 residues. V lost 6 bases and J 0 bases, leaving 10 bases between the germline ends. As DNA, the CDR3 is TGTGCCACCAGTCTCGGACACTCGAACACCGGGGAGCTGTTTTTT. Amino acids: CATSLGHSNTGELFF.

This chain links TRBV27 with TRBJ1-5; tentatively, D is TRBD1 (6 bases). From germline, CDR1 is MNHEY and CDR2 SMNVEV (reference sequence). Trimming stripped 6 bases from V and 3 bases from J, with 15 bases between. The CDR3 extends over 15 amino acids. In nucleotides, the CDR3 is TGTGCCAGCAGACTTATTGGACAGACCAATCAGCCCCAGCATTTT. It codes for CASRLIGQTNQPQHF.

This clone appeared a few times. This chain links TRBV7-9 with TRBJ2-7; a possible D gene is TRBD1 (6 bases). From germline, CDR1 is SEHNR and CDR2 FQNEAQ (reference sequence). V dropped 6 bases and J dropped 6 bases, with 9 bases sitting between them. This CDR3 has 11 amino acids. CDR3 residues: CASSHRAEQYF. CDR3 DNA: TGTGCCAGCAGTCACAGGGCCGAGCAGTACTTC.

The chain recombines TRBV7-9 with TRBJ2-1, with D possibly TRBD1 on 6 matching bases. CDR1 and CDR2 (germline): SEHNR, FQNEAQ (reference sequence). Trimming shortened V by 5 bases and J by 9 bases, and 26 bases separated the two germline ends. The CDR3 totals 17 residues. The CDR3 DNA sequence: TGTGCCAGCAGCCCAAACGTGGGACAAGAGCGGCTCACTGAGCAGTTCTTC. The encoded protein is CASSPNVGQERLTEQFF.

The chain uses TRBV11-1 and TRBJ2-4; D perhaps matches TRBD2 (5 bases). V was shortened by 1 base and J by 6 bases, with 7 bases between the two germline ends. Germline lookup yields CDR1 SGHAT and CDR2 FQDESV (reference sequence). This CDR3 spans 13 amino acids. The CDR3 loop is CASSLGGRNIQYF. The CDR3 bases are TGTGCCAGCAGCTTAGGAGGGCGAAACATTCAGTACTTC.

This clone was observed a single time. The CDR3 loop is CASSLGGTGVYEQYF. The CDR3 bases are TGTGCCAGCAGCTTAGGTGGGACAGGAGTTTACGAGCAGTACTTC. The V gene is TRBV7-2, the J gene TRBJ2-7, with 8 bases matching TRBD1. Losses at the gene ends were 1 base for V and 4 bases for J; bases not matched to a gene: 6. The CDR3 is 15 residues long. CDR1 is SGHTA, CDR2 FQGNSA, per germline.

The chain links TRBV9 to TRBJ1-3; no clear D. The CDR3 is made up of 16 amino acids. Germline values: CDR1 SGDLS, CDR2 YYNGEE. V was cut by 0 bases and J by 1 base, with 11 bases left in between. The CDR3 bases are TGTGCCAGCAGCGTAGACATGGGCAGTTCTGGAAACACCATATATTTT. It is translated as CASSVDMGSSGNTIYF.

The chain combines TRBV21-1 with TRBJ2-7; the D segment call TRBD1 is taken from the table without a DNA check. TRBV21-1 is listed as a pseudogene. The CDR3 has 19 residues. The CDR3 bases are TGTGCCAGCAGCAAAGCGGGTGGCAGGAAGACCAGGGATTCCTACGAGCAGTACTTC. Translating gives CASSKAGGRKTRDSYEQYF.

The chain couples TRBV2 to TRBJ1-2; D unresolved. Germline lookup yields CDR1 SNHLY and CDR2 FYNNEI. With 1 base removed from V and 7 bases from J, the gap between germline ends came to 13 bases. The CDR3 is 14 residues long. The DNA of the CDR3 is TGTGCCAGCAGTGAAGAGCGGCAGGCGCTTGGCTACACCTTC. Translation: CASSEERQALGYTF.

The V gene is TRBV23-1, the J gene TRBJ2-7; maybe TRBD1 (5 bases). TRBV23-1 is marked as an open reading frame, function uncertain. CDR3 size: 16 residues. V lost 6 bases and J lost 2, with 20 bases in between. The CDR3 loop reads CASSRQLSRATYEQYF. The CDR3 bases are TGCGCCAGCAGCCGACAGTTGAGTCGGGCCACCTACGAGCAGTACTTC.

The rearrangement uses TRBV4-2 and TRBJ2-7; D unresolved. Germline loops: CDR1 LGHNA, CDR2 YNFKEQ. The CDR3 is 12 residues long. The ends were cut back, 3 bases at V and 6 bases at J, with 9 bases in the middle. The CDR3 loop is CASSHDISEQYF. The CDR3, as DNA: TGTGCCAGCAGCCACGATATCAGCGAGCAGTACTTC.

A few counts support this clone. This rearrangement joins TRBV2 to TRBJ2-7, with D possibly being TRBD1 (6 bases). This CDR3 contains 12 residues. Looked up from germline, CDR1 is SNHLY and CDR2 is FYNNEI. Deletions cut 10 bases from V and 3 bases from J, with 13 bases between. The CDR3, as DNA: TGTGCCACCACACTGGACAGCTACGAGCAGTACTTC. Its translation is CATTLDSYEQYF. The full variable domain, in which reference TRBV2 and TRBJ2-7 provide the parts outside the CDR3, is EPEVTQTPSHQVTQMGQEVILRCVPISNHLYFYWYRQILGQKVEFLVSFYNNEISEKSEIFDDQFSVERPDGSNFTLKIRSTKLEDSAMYFCATTLDSYEQYFGPGTRLTVT.

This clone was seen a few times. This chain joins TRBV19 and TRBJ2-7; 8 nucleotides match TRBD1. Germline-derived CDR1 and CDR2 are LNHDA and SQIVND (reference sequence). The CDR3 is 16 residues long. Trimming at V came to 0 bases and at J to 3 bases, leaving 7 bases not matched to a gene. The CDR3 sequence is CASSIEAGQGDYEQYF. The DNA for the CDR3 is TGTGCCAGTAGTATAGAAGCAGGACAGGGAGACTACGAGCAGTACTTC.

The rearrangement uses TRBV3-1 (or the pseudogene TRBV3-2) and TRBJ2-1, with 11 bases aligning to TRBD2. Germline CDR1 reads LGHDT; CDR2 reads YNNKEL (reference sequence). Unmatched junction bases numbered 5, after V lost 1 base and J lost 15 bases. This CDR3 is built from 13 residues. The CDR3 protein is CASSQVSSGRRFF. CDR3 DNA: TGTGCCAGCAGCCAAGTGTCTAGCGGGAGGAGGTTCTTC.

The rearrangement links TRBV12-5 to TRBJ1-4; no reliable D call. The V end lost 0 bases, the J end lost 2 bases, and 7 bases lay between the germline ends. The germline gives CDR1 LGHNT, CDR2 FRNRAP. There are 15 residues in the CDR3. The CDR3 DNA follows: TGTGCTAGTGGTTTGGTACTGGGGACTAATGAAAAACTGTTTTTT. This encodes CASGLVLGTNEKLFF.

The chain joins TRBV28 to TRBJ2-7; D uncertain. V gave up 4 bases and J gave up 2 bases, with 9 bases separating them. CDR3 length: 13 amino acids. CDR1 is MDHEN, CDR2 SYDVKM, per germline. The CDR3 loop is CASSSLFAYEQYF. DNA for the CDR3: TGTGCCAGCAGTTCTTTGTTTGCCTACGAGCAGTACTTC.

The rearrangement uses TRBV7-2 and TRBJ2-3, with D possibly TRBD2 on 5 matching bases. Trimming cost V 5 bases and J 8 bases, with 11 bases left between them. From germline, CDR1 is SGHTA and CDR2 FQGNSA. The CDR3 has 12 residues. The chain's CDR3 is CASSREVGTQYF. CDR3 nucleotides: TGTGCCAGCAGCCGGGAAGTAGGTACGCAGTATTTT.

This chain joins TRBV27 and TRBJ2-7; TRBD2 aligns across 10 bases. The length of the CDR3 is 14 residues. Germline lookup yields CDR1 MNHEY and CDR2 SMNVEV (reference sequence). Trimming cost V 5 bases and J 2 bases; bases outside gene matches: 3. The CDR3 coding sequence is TGTGCCAGCAGTCCGAGCGGGGGGGCCTACGAGCAGTACTTC. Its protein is CASSPSGGAYEQYF.

The CDR3 sequence is CASSNKREASNEQFF. CDR3 DNA: TGTGCCAGCAGCAACAAGCGGGAGGCCAGCAATGAGCAGTTCTTC. This chain uses TRBV11-2 with TRBJ2-1; 9 bases match TRBD2. J lost 6 bases, V lost 5 bases, and 8 bases had no gene match. CDR3 length equals 15 residues. Per germline, CDR1 SGHAT and CDR2 FQNNGV.

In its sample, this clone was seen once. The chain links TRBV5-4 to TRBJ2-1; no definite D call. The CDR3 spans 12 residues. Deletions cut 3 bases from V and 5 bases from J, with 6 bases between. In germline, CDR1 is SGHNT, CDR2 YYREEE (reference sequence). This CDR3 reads CASSYLNNEQFF. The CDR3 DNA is TGTGCCAGCAGCTATCTAAACAATGAGCAGTTCTTC.

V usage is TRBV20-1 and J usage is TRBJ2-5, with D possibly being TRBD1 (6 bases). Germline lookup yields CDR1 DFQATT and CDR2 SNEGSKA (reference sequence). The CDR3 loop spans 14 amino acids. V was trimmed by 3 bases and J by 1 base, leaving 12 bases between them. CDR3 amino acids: CSASHPTGQETQYF. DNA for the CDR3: TGCAGTGCTAGTCATCCGACAGGCCAAGAGACCCAGTACTTC.